What follows describes a single T cell receptor (beta chain). The target antigen is unknown. Germline-derived CDR1 and CDR2 are SGHAT and FQNNGV. With 5 bases removed from V and 8 bases from J, the gap between germline ends came to 16 bases. The CDR3 has 15 residues. Before being chosen for sequencing, patients had shown CD8+CD57+ cell expansion by flow cytometry. Severe acquired aplastic anemia was present in all patients. Among the patients, none had received any therapy at the time of blood sampling. This specimen comes from a study of CD8+CD57+ T cells in acquired aplastic anemia. Study at large: Isolated CD4+ and CD8+ cells, once sorted, yielded DNA averaging about 3 ug.

Overall study findings and caveats: In common between the patients and the controls were nearly 30 CD8+ CDR3 sequences.

TCR beta VDJ combinations and CDR3 sequences were profiled from genomic DNA. TCRdb re-called the reads with MiXCR, one entry per CDR3 protein. The table lists 250,000 to 350,000 distinct CDR3 sequences, roughly 59% of them singletons, with roughly 1.3% in the top ten. The receptor comes from a human donor with aplastic anemia. Sequencing used sorted CD4+, CD8+, or CD8+CD57+ T cells (not recorded which) from PBMCs. V gene TRBV11-2 combines with J gene TRBJ1-6; the D gene is possibly TRBD1 (5 bases). DNA for the CDR3: TGTGCCAGCAGCGCCGTCGGGACCGAATATTCACCCCTCCACTTT. Encoded protein: CASSAVGTEYSPLHF.